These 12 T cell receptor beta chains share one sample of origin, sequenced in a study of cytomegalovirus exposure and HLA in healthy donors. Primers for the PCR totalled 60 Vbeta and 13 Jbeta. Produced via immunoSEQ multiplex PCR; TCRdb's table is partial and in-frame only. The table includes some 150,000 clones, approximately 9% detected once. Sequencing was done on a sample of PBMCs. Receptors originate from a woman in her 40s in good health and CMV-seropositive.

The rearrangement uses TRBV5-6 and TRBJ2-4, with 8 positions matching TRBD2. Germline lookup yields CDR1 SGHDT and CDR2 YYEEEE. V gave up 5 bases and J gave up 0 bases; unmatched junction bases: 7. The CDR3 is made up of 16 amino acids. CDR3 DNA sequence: TGTGCCAGCAGTTTTACGAGCGGGGGAGCCAAAAACATTCAGTACTTC. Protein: CASSFTSGGAKNIQYF.

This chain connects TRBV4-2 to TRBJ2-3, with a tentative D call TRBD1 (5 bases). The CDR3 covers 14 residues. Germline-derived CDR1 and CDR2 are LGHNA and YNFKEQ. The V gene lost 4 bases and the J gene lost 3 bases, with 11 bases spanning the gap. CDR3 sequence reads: CASSPGHLTDTQYF. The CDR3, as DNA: TGTGCCAGCAGCCCTGGACATCTGACAGATACGCAGTATTTT.

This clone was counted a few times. CDR3 bases: TGTGCCAGTAGTAAGACAGGGGAGGGCTCTAGTGGAAACACCATATATTTT. As protein: CASSKTGEGSSGNTIYF. The J gene is TRBJ1-3, the V gene TRBV19; 8 nucleotides align to TRBD1. J was trimmed by 3 bases and V by 4 bases; bases with no gene match: 11. This CDR3 is built from 17 residues. Germline-derived CDR1 and CDR2 are LNHDA and SQIVND (reference sequence).

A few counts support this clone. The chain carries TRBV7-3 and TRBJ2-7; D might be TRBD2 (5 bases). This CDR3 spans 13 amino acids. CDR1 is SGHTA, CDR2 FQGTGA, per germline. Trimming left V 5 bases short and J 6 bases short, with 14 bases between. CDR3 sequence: CASSPGGLGEQYF. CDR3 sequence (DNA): TGTGCCAGCAGCCCCGGAGGACTTGGCGAGCAGTACTTC.

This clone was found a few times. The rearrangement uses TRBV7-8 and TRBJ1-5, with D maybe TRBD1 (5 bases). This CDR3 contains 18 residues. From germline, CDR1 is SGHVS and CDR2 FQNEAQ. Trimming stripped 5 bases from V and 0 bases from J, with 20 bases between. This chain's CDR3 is CASSLAGGAGISNQPQHF. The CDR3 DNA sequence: TGTGCCAGCAGCCTCGCGGGAGGGGCAGGGATTAGCAATCAGCCCCAGCATTTT.

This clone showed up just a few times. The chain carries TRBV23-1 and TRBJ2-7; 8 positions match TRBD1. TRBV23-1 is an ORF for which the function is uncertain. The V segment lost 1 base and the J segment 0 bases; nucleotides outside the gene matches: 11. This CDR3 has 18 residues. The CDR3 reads CASSQLDRARPSSYEQYF. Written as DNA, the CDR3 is TGCGCCAGCAGTCAATTGGACAGGGCCCGACCCAGCTCCTACGAGCAGTACTTC.

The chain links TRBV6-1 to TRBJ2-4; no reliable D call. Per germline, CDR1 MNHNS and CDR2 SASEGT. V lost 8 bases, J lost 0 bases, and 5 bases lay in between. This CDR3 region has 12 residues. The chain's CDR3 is CASRVAKNIQYF. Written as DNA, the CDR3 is TGTGCCAGCCGGGTAGCCAAAAACATTCAGTACTTC.

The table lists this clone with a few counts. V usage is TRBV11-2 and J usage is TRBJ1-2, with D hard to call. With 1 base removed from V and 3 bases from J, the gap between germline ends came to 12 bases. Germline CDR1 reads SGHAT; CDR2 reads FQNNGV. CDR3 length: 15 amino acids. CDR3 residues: CASSLGPRLDYGYTF. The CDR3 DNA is TGTGCCAGCAGCTTAGGGCCCAGGTTGGACTATGGCTACACCTTC.

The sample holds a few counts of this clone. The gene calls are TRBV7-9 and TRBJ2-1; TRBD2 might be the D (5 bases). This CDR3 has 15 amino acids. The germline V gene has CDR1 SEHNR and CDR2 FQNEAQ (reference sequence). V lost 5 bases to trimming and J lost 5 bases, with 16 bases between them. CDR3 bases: TGTGCCAGCAGCCACTTAGGAGGTCTAGACAATGAGCAGTTCTTC. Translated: CASSHLGGLDNEQFF.

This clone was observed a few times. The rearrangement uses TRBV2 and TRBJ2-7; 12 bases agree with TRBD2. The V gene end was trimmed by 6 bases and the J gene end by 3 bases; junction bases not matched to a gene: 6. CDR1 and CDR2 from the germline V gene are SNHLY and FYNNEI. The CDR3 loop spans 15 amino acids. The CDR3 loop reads CASRVLAGGLYEQYF. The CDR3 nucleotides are TGTGCCAGCAGGGTACTAGCGGGGGGTCTCTACGAGCAGTACTTC.

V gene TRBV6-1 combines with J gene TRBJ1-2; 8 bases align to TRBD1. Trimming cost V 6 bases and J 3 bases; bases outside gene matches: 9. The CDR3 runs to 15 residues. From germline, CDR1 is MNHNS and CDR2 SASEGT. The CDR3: CASRARGRIDYGYTF. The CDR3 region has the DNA TGTGCCAGCAGGGCCAGGGGGCGGATTGACTATGGCTACACCTTC.

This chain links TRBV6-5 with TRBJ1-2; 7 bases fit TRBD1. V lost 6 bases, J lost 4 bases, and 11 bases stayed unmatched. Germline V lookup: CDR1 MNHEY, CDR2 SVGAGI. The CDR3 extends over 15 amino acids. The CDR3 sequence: CASSFRQGGSYGYTF. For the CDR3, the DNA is TGTGCCAGCAGCTTTAGACAGGGCGGGTCCTATGGCTACACCTTC.